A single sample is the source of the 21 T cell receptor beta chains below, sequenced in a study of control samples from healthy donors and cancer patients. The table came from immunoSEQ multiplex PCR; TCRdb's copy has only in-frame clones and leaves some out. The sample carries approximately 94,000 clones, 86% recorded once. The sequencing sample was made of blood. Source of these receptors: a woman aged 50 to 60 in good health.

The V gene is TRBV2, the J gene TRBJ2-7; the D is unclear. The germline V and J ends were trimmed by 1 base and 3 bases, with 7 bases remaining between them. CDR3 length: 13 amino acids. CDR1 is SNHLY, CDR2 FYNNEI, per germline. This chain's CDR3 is CASSEGQNYEQYF. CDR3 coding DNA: TGTGCCAGCAGTGAAGGGCAGAACTACGAGCAGTACTTC.

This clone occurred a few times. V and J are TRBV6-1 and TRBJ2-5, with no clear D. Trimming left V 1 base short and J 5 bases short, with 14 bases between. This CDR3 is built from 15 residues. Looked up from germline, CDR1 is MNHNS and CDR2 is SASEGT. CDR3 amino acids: CASSEGVGQWETQYF. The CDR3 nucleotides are TGTGCCAGCAGTGAAGGGGTGGGCCAGTGGGAGACCCAGTACTTC.

Written as DNA, the CDR3 is TGTGCCAGCAGTTTTGAGGAGTCTGGAAACACCATATATTTT. This encodes CASSFEESGNTIYF. This chain links TRBV28 with TRBJ1-3; D ambiguous. The germline gives CDR1 MDHEN, CDR2 SYDVKM. This CDR3 is 14 amino acids long. Trimming left V 3 bases short and J 1 base short, with 7 bases between.

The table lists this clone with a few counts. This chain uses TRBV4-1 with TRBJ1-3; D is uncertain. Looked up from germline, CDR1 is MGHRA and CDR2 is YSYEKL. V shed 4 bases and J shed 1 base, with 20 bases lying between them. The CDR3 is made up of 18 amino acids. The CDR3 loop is CASSRPGRTLRSGNTIYF. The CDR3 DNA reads TGCGCCAGCAGCCGGCCAGGACGGACCCTAAGGTCTGGAAACACCATATATTTT.

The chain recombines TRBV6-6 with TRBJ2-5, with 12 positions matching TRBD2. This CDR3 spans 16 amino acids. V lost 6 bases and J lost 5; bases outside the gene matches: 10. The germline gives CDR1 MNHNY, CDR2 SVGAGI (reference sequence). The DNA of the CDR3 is TGTGCCAGCAGCTATACTAGCGGGGGGAAGGGGGAGACCCAGTACTTC. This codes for CASSYTSGGKGETQYF.

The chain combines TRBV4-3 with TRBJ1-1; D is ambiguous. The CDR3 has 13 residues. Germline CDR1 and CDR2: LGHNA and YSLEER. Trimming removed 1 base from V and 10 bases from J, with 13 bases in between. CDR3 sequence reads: CASSQGLQHPAFF. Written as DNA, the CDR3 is TGCGCCAGCAGCCAAGGACTGCAGCACCCAGCTTTCTTT.

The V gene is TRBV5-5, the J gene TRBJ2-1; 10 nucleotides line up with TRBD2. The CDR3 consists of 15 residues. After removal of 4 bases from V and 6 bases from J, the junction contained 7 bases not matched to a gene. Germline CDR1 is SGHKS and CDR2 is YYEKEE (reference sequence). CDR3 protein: CASSPKRGGLNEQFF. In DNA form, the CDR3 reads TGTGCCAGCAGCCCAAAGCGGGGGGGACTCAATGAGCAGTTCTTC.

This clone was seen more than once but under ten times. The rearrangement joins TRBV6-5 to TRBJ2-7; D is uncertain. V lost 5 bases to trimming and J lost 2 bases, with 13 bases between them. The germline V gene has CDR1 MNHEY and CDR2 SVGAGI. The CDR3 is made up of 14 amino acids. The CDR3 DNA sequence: TGTGCCAGCAGTCCCCGTGGCAGCCCCTACGAGCAGTACTTC. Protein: CASSPRGSPYEQYF.

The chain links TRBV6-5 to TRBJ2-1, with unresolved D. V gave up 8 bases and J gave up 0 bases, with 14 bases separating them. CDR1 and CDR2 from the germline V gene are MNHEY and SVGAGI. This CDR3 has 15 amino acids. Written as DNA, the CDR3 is TGTGCCAGCTGGTTGGACCCGAGCTCCTACAATGAGCAGTTCTTC. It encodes CASWLDPSSYNEQFF.

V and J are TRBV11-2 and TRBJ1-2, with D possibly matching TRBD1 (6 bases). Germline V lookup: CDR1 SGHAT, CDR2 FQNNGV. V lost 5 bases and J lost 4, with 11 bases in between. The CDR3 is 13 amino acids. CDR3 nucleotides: TGTGCCAGCAGCCAACAGGGTTCCTATGGCTACACCTTC. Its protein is CASSQQGSYGYTF.

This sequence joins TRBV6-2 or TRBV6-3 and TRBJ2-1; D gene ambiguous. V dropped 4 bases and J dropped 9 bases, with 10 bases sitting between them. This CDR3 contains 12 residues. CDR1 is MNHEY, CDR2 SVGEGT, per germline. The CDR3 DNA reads TGTGCCAGCAGTTTGGGCTGGGGTGAGCAGTTCTTC. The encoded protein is CASSLGWGEQFF.

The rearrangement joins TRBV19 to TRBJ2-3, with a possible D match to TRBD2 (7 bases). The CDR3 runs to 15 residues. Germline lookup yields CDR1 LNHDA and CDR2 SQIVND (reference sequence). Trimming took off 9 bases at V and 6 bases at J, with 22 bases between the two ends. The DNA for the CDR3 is TGTGCCAGCCGAGGGGGGGGTGACCTGGTGGATACGCAGTATTTT. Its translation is CASRGGGDLVDTQYF.

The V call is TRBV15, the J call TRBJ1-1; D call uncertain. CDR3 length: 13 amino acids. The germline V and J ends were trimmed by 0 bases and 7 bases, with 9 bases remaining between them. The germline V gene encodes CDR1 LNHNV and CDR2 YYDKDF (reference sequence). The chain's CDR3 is CATSRDPGVEAFF. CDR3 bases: TGTGCCACCAGCAGAGATCCCGGCGTTGAAGCTTTCTTT.

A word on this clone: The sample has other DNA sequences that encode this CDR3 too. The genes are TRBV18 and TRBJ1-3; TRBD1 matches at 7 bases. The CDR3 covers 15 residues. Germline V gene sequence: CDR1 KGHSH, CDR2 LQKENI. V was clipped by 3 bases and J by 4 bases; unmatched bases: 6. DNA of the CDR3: TGTGCCAGCTCACCGCCAGGGGGGCGCGGAAACACCATATATTTT. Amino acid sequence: CASSPPGGRGNTIYF.

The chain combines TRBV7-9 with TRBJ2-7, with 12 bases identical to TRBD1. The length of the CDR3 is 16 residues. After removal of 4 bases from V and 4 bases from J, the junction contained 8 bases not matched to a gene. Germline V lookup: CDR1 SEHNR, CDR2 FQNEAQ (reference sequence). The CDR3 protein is CASSSGGQGAKYEQYF. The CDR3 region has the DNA TGTGCCAGCAGCTCCGGGGGACAGGGGGCAAAATACGAGCAGTACTTC.

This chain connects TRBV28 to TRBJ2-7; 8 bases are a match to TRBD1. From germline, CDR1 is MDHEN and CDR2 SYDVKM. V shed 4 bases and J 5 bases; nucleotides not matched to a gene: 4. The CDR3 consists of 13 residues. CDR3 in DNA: TGTGCCAGCAGTTCGCAGGGGGCCCACGAGCAGTACTTC. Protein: CASSSQGAHEQYF. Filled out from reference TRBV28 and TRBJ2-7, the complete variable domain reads DVKVTQSSRYLVKRTGEKVFLECVQDMDHENMFWYRQDPGLGLRLIYFSYDVKMKEKGDIPEGYSVSREKKERFSLILESASTNQTSMYLCASSSQGAHEQYFGPGTRLTVT.

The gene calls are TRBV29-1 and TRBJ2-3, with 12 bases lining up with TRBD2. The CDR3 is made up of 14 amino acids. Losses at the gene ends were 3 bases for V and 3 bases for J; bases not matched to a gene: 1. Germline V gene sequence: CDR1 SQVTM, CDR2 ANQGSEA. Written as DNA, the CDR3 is TGCAGCGTTGAGGGGACTAGCGGGACAGATACGCAGTATTTT. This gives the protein CSVEGTSGTDTQYF.

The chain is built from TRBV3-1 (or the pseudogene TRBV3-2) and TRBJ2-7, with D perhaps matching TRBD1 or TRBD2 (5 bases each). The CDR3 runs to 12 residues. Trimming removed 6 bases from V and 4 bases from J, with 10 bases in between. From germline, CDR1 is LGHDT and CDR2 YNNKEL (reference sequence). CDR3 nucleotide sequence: TGTGCCAGCAGTCAGAGGGGTTACGAGCAGTACTTC. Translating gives CASSQRGYEQYF.

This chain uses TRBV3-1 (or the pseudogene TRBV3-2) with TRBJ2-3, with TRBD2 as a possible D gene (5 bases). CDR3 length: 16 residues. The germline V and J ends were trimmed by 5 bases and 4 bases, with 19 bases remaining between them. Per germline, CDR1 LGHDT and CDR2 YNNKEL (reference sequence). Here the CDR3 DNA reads TGTGCCAGCAGCTTACGTCAGATCAAGAGGGCAGATACGCAGTATTTT. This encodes CASSLRQIKRADTQYF.

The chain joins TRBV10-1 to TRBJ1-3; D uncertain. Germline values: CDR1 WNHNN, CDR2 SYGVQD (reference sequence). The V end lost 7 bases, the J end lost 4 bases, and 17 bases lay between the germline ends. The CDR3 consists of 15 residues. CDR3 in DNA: TGCGCCAGCAACCCGTGGTGCATCAAAGGAAACACCATATATTTT. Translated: CASNPWCIKGNTIYF.

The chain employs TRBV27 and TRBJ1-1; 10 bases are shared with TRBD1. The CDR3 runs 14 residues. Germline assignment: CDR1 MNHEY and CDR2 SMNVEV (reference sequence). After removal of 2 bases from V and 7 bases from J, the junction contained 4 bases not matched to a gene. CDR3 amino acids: CASSLRTGGIEAFF. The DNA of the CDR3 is TGTGCCAGCAGTTTAAGGACAGGGGGGATTGAAGCTTTCTTT.